The 18 T cell receptor beta chains below come from one sample, sequenced in a study of CD8+ T cells in alopecia areata. Once RNA had been extracted, it was reverse transcribed into cDNA to act as the sequencing template. The repertoire was sequenced with immunoSEQ multiplex PCR; TCRdb's copy has only in-frame clones and lacks some. The data hold around 150,000 clones, with 80% to 90% observed a single time. The treatment here: oral pan-JAK inhibitor, 5-10 mg twice daily. This material consisted of CD8+ T cells sorted from blood, taken at week 4, from a patient treated with tofacitinib. The receptor source for this set is a human donor with alopecia areata.

In this sample, this clone turned up a few times. The genes are TRBV29-1 and TRBJ2-5, with D possibly matching TRBD1 (6 bases). V lost 8 bases to trimming and J lost 2 bases, with 15 bases between them. This CDR3 comprises 13 residues. Germline V gene sequence: CDR1 SQVTM, CDR2 ANQGSEA. CDR3 region: CSTTGTPQETQYF. The DNA of the CDR3 is TGCAGCACCACCGGGACACCGCAAGAGACCCAGTACTTC.

This clone was observed once. J is TRBJ2-4 and V is TRBV6-1; 7 nucleotides align to TRBD1. The germline CDR1 and CDR2 sequences are MNHNS and SASEGT. After removal of 3 bases from V and 0 bases from J, the junction contained 14 bases not matched to a gene. This CDR3 has 19 amino acids. The CDR3 nucleotides read TGTGCCAGCAGTGATTTAGGGTTTACAGGGGACCTAGCCAAAAACATTCAGTACTTC. Residues: CASSDLGFTGDLAKNIQYF.

The chain joins TRBV4-1 to TRBJ2-5; 7 nucleotides align to TRBD1. Germline values: CDR1 MGHRA, CDR2 YSYEKL. The CDR3 runs to 14 residues. V dropped 3 bases and J dropped 4; count of bases not matched to a gene: 5. The chain's CDR3 is CASSQGQYAETQYF. In nucleotides, the CDR3 is TGCGCCAGCAGCCAGGGACAGTACGCAGAGACCCAGTACTTC.

This chain joins TRBV7-9 and TRBJ2-5; D unresolved. The CDR3 has 14 residues. V was trimmed by 2 bases and J by 7 bases, leaving 14 bases between them. Germline assignment: CDR1 SEHNR and CDR2 FQNEAQ (reference sequence). The CDR3 reads CASSLSTGAGTQYF. The CDR3 coding sequence is TGTGCCAGCAGCTTATCCACTGGTGCTGGGACCCAGTACTTC.

This clone was observed a handful of times. The chain carries TRBV9 and TRBJ2-7, with D tentatively TRBD1 or TRBD2 (6 bases each). Germline lookup yields CDR1 SGDLS and CDR2 YYNGEE. The V and J ends lost 9 bases and 0 bases respectively, with 16 bases between them. The CDR3 is 14 residues long. The CDR3 loop is CAKKGGPSSYEQYF. The DNA of the CDR3 is TGTGCCAAAAAAGGGGGGCCGAGCTCCTACGAGCAGTACTTC.

The chain recombines TRBV29-1 with TRBJ2-3; 9 bases are shared with TRBD2. The germline V gene has CDR1 SQVTM and CDR2 ANQGSEA. The junction had 6 bases not matched to a gene; V was cut back by 3 bases and J by 2 bases. There are 15 residues in the CDR3. The CDR3 DNA reads TGCAGCGTTGATGCGACTAGCGGCTCCACAGATACGCAGTATTTT. Encoded protein: CSVDATSGSTDTQYF.

The gene calls are TRBV6-1 and TRBJ2-3; D is unclear. The length of the CDR3 is 13 residues. Germline CDR1 reads MNHNS; CDR2 reads SASEGT. V was pared by 1 base and J by 2 bases, with 4 bases between. CDR3 nucleotide sequence: TGTGCCAGCAGTGAAGGTTTCACAGATACGCAGTATTTT. Its protein is CASSEGFTDTQYF.

The chain combines TRBV5-6 with TRBJ2-7; 7 bases are a match to TRBD2. The CDR3 runs 14 residues. V shed 6 bases, J shed 3 bases, and the junction held 9 bases outside the gene matches. In germline, CDR1 is SGHDT, CDR2 YYEEEE. CDR3 in DNA: TGTGCCAGCACCCCCGGGGGGTCCCGCTACGAGCAGTACTTC. Translation: CASTPGGSRYEQYF.

This clone came up once. The genes are TRBV30 and TRBJ2-7; D remains unclear. Trimming removed 5 bases at V and 7 bases at J, with 12 bases between. The CDR3 extends over 11 amino acids. In germline, CDR1 is GTSNPN, CDR2 SVGIG (reference sequence). CDR3 loop: CAWGQVGEQYF. CDR3 coding DNA: TGTGCCTGGGGCCAGGTGGGGGAGCAGTACTTC.

This clone was seen a handful of times. The sample carries other DNA sequences with the same CDR3. This rearrangement joins TRBV7-9 to TRBJ2-7; the D is unclear. Germline-derived CDR1 and CDR2 are SEHNR and FQNEAQ (reference sequence). The CDR3 covers 11 residues. Trimming took 6 bases from V and 2 from J, leaving 5 bases between them. The DNA for the CDR3 is TGTGCCAGCAGTTTTACCTACGAGCAGTACTTC. Residues: CASSFTYEQYF. The variable domain in full, with the rest retrieved from reference TRBV7-9 and TRBJ2-7, is DTGVSQNPRHKITKRGQNVTFRCDPISEHNRLYWYRQTLGQGPEFLTYFQNEAQLEKSRLLSDRFSAERPKGSFSTLEIQRTEQGDSAMYLCASSFTYEQYFGPGTRLTVT.

The chain joins TRBV6-5 to TRBJ1-1, with D hard to call. The CDR3 runs to 11 residues. Trimming removed 3 bases from V and 5 bases from J, with 4 bases in between. The germline V gene has CDR1 MNHEY and CDR2 SVGAGI. This CDR3 is CASSYRTEAFF. The CDR3 nucleotides read TGTGCCAGCAGTTATAGGACTGAAGCTTTCTTT.

In its sample, this clone was seen a few times. The chain recombines TRBV7-9 with TRBJ1-1, with D uncertain. V was shortened by 7 bases and J by 3 bases, with 12 bases between the two germline ends. The CDR3 has 13 amino acids. Germline V gives CDR1 SEHNR, CDR2 FQNEAQ (reference sequence). DNA of the CDR3: TGTGCCAGCACCCAGGAAGGAGACACTGAAGCTTTCTTT. Protein product: CASTQEGDTEAFF.

This chain uses TRBV5-6 with TRBJ2-2; D might be TRBD2 (5 bases). The CDR3 spans 14 residues. The germline gives CDR1 SGHDT, CDR2 YYEEEE. V lost 4 bases and J 8 bases, leaving 15 bases between the germline ends. CDR3 DNA: TGTGCCAGCAGCAGCGGACTTACCCGGGGGGAGCTGTTTTTT. It translates to CASSSGLTRGELFF. The full variable domain, its missing parts supplied by reference TRBV5-6 and TRBJ2-2, is DAGVTQSPTHLIKTRGQQVTLRCSPKSGHDTVSWYQQALGQGPQFIFQYYEEEERQRGNFPDRFSGHQFPNYSSELNVNALLLGDSALYLCASSSGLTRGELFFGEGSRLTVL.

The chain links TRBV18 to TRBJ2-1, with TRBD2 identical over 15 bases. CDR1 and CDR2 (germline): KGHSH, LQKENI. The junction had 7 bases not matched to a gene; V was cut back by 6 bases and J by 7 bases. The CDR3 spans 16 residues. This CDR3 reads CASSRTSGGAENEQFF. CDR3 coding DNA: TGTGCCAGCTCGCGGACTAGCGGGGGGGCCGAGAATGAGCAGTTCTTC.

V gene TRBV10-2 combines with J gene TRBJ1-1; maybe TRBD1 (6 bases). Germline V gene lookup returns CDR1 WSHSY and CDR2 SAAADI. Trimming left V 5 bases short and J 2 bases short, with 21 bases between. The CDR3 has 17 residues. The CDR3 loop reads CASSSVPRDTHNTEAFF. CDR3 bases: TGCGCCAGCAGTTCCGTTCCCCGGGACACCCATAACACTGAAGCTTTCTTT.

The chain is built from TRBV19 and TRBJ1-5; D possibly corresponds to TRBD1 (5 bases). Germline V CDR1 and CDR2: LNHDA, SQIVND (reference sequence). V was shortened by 5 bases and J by 5 bases, with 22 bases between the two germline ends. There are 17 residues in the CDR3. Here the CDR3 DNA reads TGTGCCAGTAGTCCCATTTTTTCCAGGGAGGGACATCAGCCCCAGCATTTT. This translates into CASSPIFSREGHQPQHF.

The chain joins TRBV29-1 to TRBJ2-2; D is undetermined. The CDR3 has 13 residues. The germline gives CDR1 SQVTM, CDR2 ANQGSEA. V was cut by 4 bases and J by 7 bases, with 13 bases left in between. The CDR3 DNA follows: TGCAGCGTTGTAAGGCCTCTTGACGGGGAGCTGTTTTTT. Amino acids: CSVVRPLDGELFF.

CDR3 DNA sequence: TGCGCCAGCAGCTTGGGGTGGGGAAACTCCTACGAGCAGTACTTC. This encodes CASSLGWGNSYEQYF. This chain uses TRBV5-1 with TRBJ2-7; D unresolved. The CDR3 runs to 15 residues. Germline V gives CDR1 SGHRS, CDR2 YFSETQ. V lost 0 bases and J lost 0, with 10 bases in between.